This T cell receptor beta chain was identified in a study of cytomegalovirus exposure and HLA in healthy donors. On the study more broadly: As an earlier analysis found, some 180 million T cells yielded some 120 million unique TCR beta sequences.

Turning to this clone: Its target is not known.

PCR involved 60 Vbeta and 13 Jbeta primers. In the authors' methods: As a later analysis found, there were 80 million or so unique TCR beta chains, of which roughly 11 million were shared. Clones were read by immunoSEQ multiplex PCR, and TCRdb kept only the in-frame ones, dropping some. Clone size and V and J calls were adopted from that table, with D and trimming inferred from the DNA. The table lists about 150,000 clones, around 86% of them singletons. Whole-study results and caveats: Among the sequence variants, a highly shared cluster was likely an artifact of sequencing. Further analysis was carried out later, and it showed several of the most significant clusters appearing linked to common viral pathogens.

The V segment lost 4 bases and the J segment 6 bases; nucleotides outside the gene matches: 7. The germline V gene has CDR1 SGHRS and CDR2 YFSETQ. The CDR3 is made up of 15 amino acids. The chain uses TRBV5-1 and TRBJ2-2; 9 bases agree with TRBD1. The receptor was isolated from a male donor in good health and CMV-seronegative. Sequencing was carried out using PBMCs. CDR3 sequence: CASSPGQGTSGELFF. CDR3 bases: TGCGCCAGCAGCCCGGGACAGGGTACGTCCGGGGAGCTGTTTTTT.